These 25 T cell receptor beta chains came from one sample sequenced in a study of cytomegalovirus exposure and HLA in healthy donors. 60 Vbeta and 13 Jbeta primers were used in PCR. Sequencing was performed with immunoSEQ multiplex PCR; in TCRdb, only in-frame clones are kept and a portion is missing. This sample has some 100,000 clones, with 79% found just once. Sequencing used PBMCs. Receptor source: a female donor in good health and CMV-seropositive.

This clone occurred a few times. V is TRBV18 and J is TRBJ2-5; D may be TRBD2 (5 bases). CDR1 and CDR2 from the germline V gene are KGHSH and LQKENI. There are 13 residues in the CDR3. Trimming cost V 2 bases and J 5 bases, with 9 bases left between them. The CDR3 reads CASSPNTGETQYF. CDR3 nucleotide sequence: TGTGCCAGCTCACCAAACACGGGGGAGACCCAGTACTTC.

This clone was observed a few times. The rearrangement links TRBV10-2 to TRBJ1-2, with 9 bases fitting TRBD1. V lost 6 bases and J lost 4; bases outside the gene matches: 9. The CDR3 contains 15 residues. Germline V gene data show CDR1 as WSHSY and CDR2 as SAAADI. CDR3 sequence: CASSNTPGQGYGYTF. The CDR3 nucleotides read TGCGCCAGCAGCAACACCCCGGGACAGGGCTATGGCTACACCTTC.

This chain uses TRBV9 with TRBJ2-5, with TRBD2 identical over 7 bases. Trimming took 4 bases from V and 7 from J; bases not matched to a gene: 10. From germline, CDR1 is SGDLS and CDR2 YYNGEE. The CDR3 spans 14 residues. The CDR3 region has the DNA TGTGCCAGCAGCTCAGGCGCGGGGAGGGTGACCCAGTACTTC. Its translation: CASSSGAGRVTQYF.

The rearrangement joins TRBV5-1 to TRBJ1-4; no clear D gene. V was trimmed by 5 bases and J by 0 bases, leaving 8 bases between them. Germline V gene lookup returns CDR1 SGHRS and CDR2 YFSETQ. The CDR3 extends over 14 amino acids. The CDR3 DNA reads TGCGCCAGCAGTCGGAGTCCAACTAATGAAAAACTGTTTTTT. It translates to CASSRSPTNEKLFF.

The rearrangement uses TRBV10-3 and TRBJ2-3; TRBD2 agrees at 10 bases. Per germline, CDR1 ENHRY and CDR2 SYGVKD. The junction had 11 bases not matched to a gene; V was cut back by 7 bases and J by 4 bases. The CDR3 runs 16 residues. The CDR3 sequence: CAITSRAAGGADTQYF. For the CDR3, the DNA is TGTGCCATCACCAGCCGGGCAGCGGGAGGGGCAGATACGCAGTATTTT.

V is TRBV19 and J is TRBJ2-7, with D possibly TRBD1 on 6 matching bases. The V gene's germline CDR1 is LNHDA and CDR2 SQIVND (reference sequence). The CDR3 sequence is 13 residues long. V was trimmed by 5 bases and J by 3 bases, leaving 11 bases between them. The chain's CDR3 is CASSPQGFYEQYF. In DNA, the CDR3 is TGTGCCAGTAGTCCACAGGGTTTCTACGAGCAGTACTTC.

CDR3 in DNA: TGCGCCAGCGGAAGCCGCGGCTCCTCGTACGAGCAGTACTTC. It is translated as CASGSRGSSYEQYF. The rearrangement joins TRBV10-2 to TRBJ2-5; D remains unclear. The end of the DNA is better explained by TRBJ2-7, so the J call may be wrong. Germline CDR1 reads WSHSY; CDR2 reads SAAADI. This CDR3 comprises 14 residues.

The chain links TRBV7-9 to TRBJ2-1; TRBD2 is a possible D gene (6 bases). V was cut by 5 bases and J by 4 bases, with 18 bases left in between. CDR1 and CDR2 (germline): SEHNR, FQNEAQ (reference sequence). The CDR3 length is 16 residues. The CDR3 is CASSARLGKKYNEQFF. CDR3 in DNA: TGTGCCAGCAGCGCCCGACTAGGGAAAAAGTACAATGAGCAGTTCTTC.

CDR3 sequence reads: CASRRDRVGGELFF. CDR3 bases: TGTGCCAGCAGACGTGACAGGGTCGGGGGGGAGCTGTTTTTT. This chain joins TRBV5-6 and TRBJ2-2, with 7 bases matching TRBD1. The CDR3 covers 14 residues. Germline CDR1 reads SGHDT; CDR2 reads YYEEEE. The V segment lost 5 bases and the J segment 8 bases; nucleotides outside the gene matches: 9.

The chain uses TRBV18 and TRBJ1-1; TRBD1 is a possible D gene (6 bases). V lost 2 bases to trimming and J lost 6 bases, with 7 bases between them. There are 12 residues in the CDR3. CDR1 is KGHSH and CDR2 is LQKENI in the germline V gene. CDR3 DNA sequence: TGTGCCAGCTCACCAGCAGGGGCTGAAGCTTTCTTT. Protein sequence: CASSPAGAEAFF.

The J gene is TRBJ2-3, the V gene TRBV10-3; D may be TRBD2 (5 bases). This CDR3 has 15 amino acids. V shed 4 bases and J shed 0 bases, with 11 bases lying between them. The V gene's germline CDR1 is ENHRY and CDR2 SYGVKD. CDR3 DNA sequence: TGTGCCATCAGTGGCGGCGGGTCTAGCACAGATACGCAGTATTTT. As protein: CAISGGGSSTDTQYF.

The chain combines TRBV5-8 with TRBJ2-1, with 10 bases matching TRBD2. Germline V gene lookup returns CDR1 SGHTS and CDR2 YDEGEE. Trimming cost V 0 bases and J 5 bases; bases outside gene matches: 5. This CDR3 is 16 amino acids long. The CDR3 DNA follows: TGTGCCAGCAGCTTGGCCCCTAGCGGGAGCAACAATGAGCAGTTCTTC. Protein: CASSLAPSGSNNEQFF.

The CDR3 protein is CASSLDRGGDTQYF. The DNA of the CDR3 is TGCGCCAGCAGCTTGGACAGGGGGGGAGATACGCAGTATTTT. V and J are TRBV5-1 and TRBJ2-3, with a possible D match to TRBD1 (8 bases). Between the trimmed V and J ends, which lost 0 bases and 5 bases, there was a span of 10 bases. The CDR3 has 14 amino acids. From germline, CDR1 is SGHRS and CDR2 YFSETQ.

The genes are TRBV9 and TRBJ2-7, with D tentatively TRBD2 (6 bases). V was trimmed by 4 bases and J by 3 bases, leaving 17 bases between them. CDR1 and CDR2 (germline): SGDLS, YYNGEE. The CDR3 runs to 15 residues. The CDR3 nucleotides are TGTGCCAGCAGCCCCCGGGTGGGGACTCACTACGAGCAGTACTTC. Translating gives CASSPRVGTHYEQYF. The variable domain in full, completed from reference TRBV9 and TRBJ2-7, reads DSGVTQTPKHLITATGQRVTLRCSPRSGDLSVYWYQQSLDQGLQFLIQYYNGEERAKGNILERFSAQQFPDLHSELNLSSLELGDSALYFCASSPRVGTHYEQYFGPGTRLTVT.

V and J are TRBV18 and TRBJ2-5; D gene unclear. Per the germline V gene, CDR1 is KGHSH and CDR2 is LQKENI. Trimming stripped 6 bases from V and 2 bases from J, with 4 bases between. CDR3 length equals 11 residues. As DNA, the CDR3 is TGTGCCAGCTCCCAGCAAGAGACCCAGTACTTC. Translating it yields CASSQQETQYF.

The chain employs TRBV10-3 and TRBJ2-5; D is possibly TRBD2 (6 bases). CDR1 and CDR2 from the germline V gene are ENHRY and SYGVKD. CDR3 size: 13 residues. V shed 8 bases and J shed 4 bases, with 14 bases lying between them. Here the CDR3 DNA reads TGTGCCATCGGACTAAGGGCGGGAGAGACCCAGTACTTC. Its translation is CAIGLRAGETQYF.

The rearrangement uses TRBV18 and TRBJ2-3; D gene ambiguous. Germline V gene sequence: CDR1 KGHSH, CDR2 LQKENI. Trimming cost V 5 bases and J 0 bases, with 9 bases left between them. CDR3 length: 14 amino acids. CDR3 nucleotide sequence: TGTGCCAGCTCAACCACACCAAGCACAGATACGCAGTATTTT. Its protein product is CASSTTPSTDTQYF. The whole variable domain, remainder taken from reference TRBV18 and TRBJ2-3, is NAGVMQNPRHLVRRRGQEARLRCSPMKGHSHVYWYRQLPEEGLKFMVYLQKENIIDESGMPKERFSAEFPKEGPSILRIQQVVRGDSAAYFCASSTTPSTDTQYFGPGTRLTVL.

This sequence joins TRBV10-2 and TRBJ2-2; TRBD2 matches at 8 bases. The length of the CDR3 is 16 residues. J gave up 2 bases and V 8 bases, and 10 bases lay outside the gene matches. Per the germline V gene, CDR1 is WSHSY and CDR2 is SAAADI. CDR3 amino acids: CASQRGRGANTGELFF. CDR3 coding DNA: TGCGCCAGCCAGCGTGGGCGGGGGGCTAACACCGGGGAGCTGTTTTTT.

Comments on this clone: One junction end does not reproduce the germline sequence, and a read error may be involved. The rearrangement uses TRBV27 and TRBJ2-4, with 10 bases matching TRBD2. The CDR3 is 17 residues long. The germline V gene has CDR1 MNHEY and CDR2 SMNVEV (reference sequence). The CDR3 loop reads CASSPTTSGIAKNSQYF. Written as DNA, the CDR3 is TGTGCCAGCAGTCCGACAACTAGCGGGATAGCCAAAAACAGTCAGTACTTC.

J is TRBJ1-4 and V is TRBV5-6; D gene ambiguous. The CDR3 consists of 15 residues. Germline V gives CDR1 SGHDT, CDR2 YYEEEE. The V end lost 1 base, the J end lost 3 bases, and 10 bases lay between the germline ends. The CDR3 sequence: CASSLSSVANEKLFF. DNA of the CDR3: TGTGCCAGCAGCTTGTCCTCGGTGGCTAATGAAAAACTGTTTTTT.

The rearrangement links TRBV18 to TRBJ2-2; perhaps TRBD1 as D (6 bases). Germline V CDR1 and CDR2: KGHSH, LQKENI. The CDR3 consists of 16 residues. Trimming cost V 4 bases and J 3 bases, with 15 bases left between them. CDR3 loop: CASSLIQGSDTGELFF. For the CDR3, the DNA is TGTGCCAGCTCACTTATACAGGGATCCGACACCGGGGAGCTGTTTTTT.

This clone was recorded a few times. The rearrangement links TRBV6-1 to TRBJ2-7; D may be TRBD2 (7 bases). V lost 4 bases, J lost 4 bases, and 23 bases lay in between. Germline values: CDR1 MNHNS, CDR2 SASEGT. The CDR3 is 17 residues long. The CDR3 sequence is CASSGGGAFFTMYEQYF. CDR3 DNA: TGTGCCAGCAGTGGAGGGGGGGCCTTTTTTACTATGTACGAGCAGTACTTC.

CDR3 amino acids: CASSHRETGGETQYF. For the CDR3, the DNA is TGTGCCAGCAGCCACCGAGAGACAGGTGGTGAGACCCAGTACTTC. The chain is built from TRBV6-6 and TRBJ2-5; D perhaps matches TRBD1 (6 bases). The V and J ends lost 6 bases and 5 bases respectively, with 19 bases between them. This CDR3 is 15 amino acids long. Germline V gives CDR1 MNHNY, CDR2 SVGAGI (reference sequence).

The chain uses TRBV5-1 and TRBJ2-7, with D possibly matching TRBD2 (5 bases). Germline values: CDR1 SGHRS, CDR2 YFSETQ. Trimming removed 0 bases at V and 3 bases at J, with 10 bases between. The CDR3 has 14 amino acids. The CDR3 is CASSLGTQRYEQYF. CDR3 DNA: TGCGCCAGCAGCTTGGGGACTCAACGCTACGAGCAGTACTTC.

The V and J genes are TRBV18 and TRBJ2-1, with TRBD1 as a possible D gene (6 bases). V was trimmed by 5 bases and J by 2 bases, leaving 13 bases between them. CDR3 length equals 15 residues. Per the germline V gene, CDR1 is KGHSH and CDR2 is LQKENI. The CDR3 coding sequence is TGTGCCAGCTCAACGAAGACAGGAACCTACAATGAGCAGTTCTTC. Protein: CASSTKTGTYNEQFF.